One and the same sample provided the 3 T cell receptor beta chains below, sequenced in a study of blood T cell repertoires in COVID-19. The assay was immunoSEQ multiplex PCR, and TCRdb's table has in-frame clones only and misses some. The profile covers roughly 520,000 clones, with around nine tenths appearing a single time and less than 2% taken by the ten largest. Sequenced: PBMCs or T cells enriched from blood (not recorded which). The receptors come from a middle-aged woman who had recovered from COVID-19.

The chain carries TRBV7-8 and TRBJ1-2; D gene uncertain. Germline CDR1 is SGHVS and CDR2 is FQNEAQ. V was clipped by 1 base and J by 7 bases, with 10 bases between them. The CDR3 spans 13 residues. The CDR3 nucleotides are TGTGCCAGCAGCTTAGTGCGAGTCTCTGGCTACACCTTC. Its translation is CASSLVRVSGYTF. Full variable domain (missing parts from reference TRBV7-8 and TRBJ1-2): GAGVSQSPRYKVAKRGQDVALRCDPISGHVSLFWYQQALGQGPEFLTYFQNEAQLDKSGLPSDRFFAERPEGSVSTLKIQRTQQEDSAVYLCASSLVRVSGYTFGSGTRLTVV.

The rearrangement uses TRBV6-5 and TRBJ1-4; the match to TRBD1 covers 7 bases. The CDR3 runs to 16 residues. Per the germline V gene, CDR1 is MNHEY and CDR2 is SVGAGI. J lost 4 bases, V lost 3 bases, and 8 bases had no gene match. CDR3 nucleotides: TGTGCCAGCAGTTATGGACAGGTAAAGGGTAATGAAAAACTGTTTTTT. It translates to CASSYGQVKGNEKLFF.

The rearrangement joins TRBV4-1 to TRBJ2-1; 8 bases match TRBD2. Germline CDR1 is MGHRA and CDR2 is YSYEKL. The CDR3 covers 17 residues. The ends lost 5 bases at V and 9 bases at J; junction bases unmatched: 18. The CDR3 DNA follows: TGCGCCAGCAGCTCGTCCGGGGGGGGACCAAGTTACGGTGAGCAGTTCTTC. Amino acid sequence: CASSSSGGGPSYGEQFF.